Listed below are T cell receptor beta chains from one sample, sequenced in a study of control samples from healthy donors and cancer patients. Sequencing was performed with immunoSEQ multiplex PCR; in TCRdb, only in-frame clones are kept and a portion is missing. Among more than 80,000 clones listed, about 92% were seen once. Specimen: blood. These receptor sequences come from a man aged 18 to 29 in good health. Both conserved end residues are part of each CDR3. The D gene is left open where the match is weak. Size is omitted from some rows. Given values are once, few, many or a class for expanded clones.

TRBV5-1,TRBJ1-4,.,.,TGCGCCAGCAGCTTGGCCCTAGAGGAAAAACTGTTTTTT,CASSLALEEKLFF
TRBV30,TRBJ2-2,.,.,TGTGCCTGGAACCGTGGGAGCACCGGGGAGCTGTTTTTT,CAWNRGSTGELFF
TRBV27,TRBJ2-1,TRBD2,.,TGTGCCAGCAGTTTACGAGCGGGAGGGTATAATGAGCAGTTCTTC,CASSLRAGGYNEQFF
TRBV5-1,TRBJ1-6,.,.,TGCGCCAGCAGCCCTGCCGGGAGCTCCTATAATTCACCCCTCCACTTT,CASSPAGSSYNSPLHF
TRBV7-2,TRBJ1-3,.,.,TGTGCCAGCTCCTACCCGCAGGGAAACACCATATATTTT,CASSYPQGNTIYF
TRBV25-1,TRBJ2-1,TRBD1,.,TGTGCCAGCAGTAGGGACAGCCGACTCTCCTACAATGAGCAGTTCTTC,CASSRDSRLSYNEQFF
TRBV19,TRBJ1-5,.,.,TGTGCCAGTACCCGCATGACGGGGGGCGCGGGTATGGGCAATCAGCCCCAGCATTTT,CASTRMTGGAGMGNQPQHF
TRBV19,TRBJ1-2,.,.,TGTGCCAGTAGTATTGCGGGGTCTGGCTACACCTTC,CASSIAGSGYTF
TRBV9,TRBJ1-5,.,.,TGTGCCAGCAGCGTAGGCTTGAGCAATCAGCCCCAGCATTTT,CASSVGLSNQPQHF
TRBV5-6,TRBJ2-3,.,.,TGTGCCAGCAGCTTTGAAGCAGATACGCAGTATTTT,CASSFEADTQYF
TRBV25-1,TRBJ1-5,TRBD1,.,TGTGCCAGCAGTGCCCCTGACAGGGGAGATCAGCCCCAGCATTTT,CASSAPDRGDQPQHF
TRBV6-1,TRBJ2-7,.,few,TGTGCCAGCAGTGAATGGATAACCTACGAGCAGTACTTC,CASSEWITYEQYF
TRBV7-3,TRBJ2-1,TRBD2,.,TGTGCCAGCAGCTCCCCAGGACCTAGCGGGCTTCAAGAGCAGTTCTTC,CASSSPGPSGLQEQFF
TRBV3-1/TRBV3-2,TRBJ1-1,.,.,TGTGCCAGCAGCCCCCGGGGAGGGAACACTGAAGCTTTCTTT,CASSPRGGNTEAFF
TRBV29-1,TRBJ1-2,.,.,TGCAGCGTTGGTGAAGGCAGTTCCGACTATGGCTACACCTTC,CSVGEGSSDYGYTF
TRBV19,TRBJ2-2,TRBD2,.,TGTGCCAGTAGTGTAACCTTCCAGCGGGGGTCTGACACCGGGGAGCTGTTTTTT,CASSVTFQRGSDTGELFF